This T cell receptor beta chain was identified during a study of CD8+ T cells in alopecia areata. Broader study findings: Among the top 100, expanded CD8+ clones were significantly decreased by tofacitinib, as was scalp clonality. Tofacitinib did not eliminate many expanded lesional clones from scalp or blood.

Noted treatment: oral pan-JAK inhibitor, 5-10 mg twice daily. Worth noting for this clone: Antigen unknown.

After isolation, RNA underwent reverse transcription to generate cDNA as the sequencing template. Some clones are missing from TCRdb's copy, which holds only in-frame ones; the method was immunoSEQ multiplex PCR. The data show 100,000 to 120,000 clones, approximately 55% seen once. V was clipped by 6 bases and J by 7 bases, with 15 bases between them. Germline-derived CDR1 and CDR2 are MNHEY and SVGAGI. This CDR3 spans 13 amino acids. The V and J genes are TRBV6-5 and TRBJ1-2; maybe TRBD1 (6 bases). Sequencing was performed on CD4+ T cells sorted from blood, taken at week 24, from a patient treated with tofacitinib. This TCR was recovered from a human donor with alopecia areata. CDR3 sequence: CASSPDSLGGYTF. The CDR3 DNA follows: TGTGCCAGCAGCCCGGACAGTTTGGGTGGCTACACCTTC.